A selection of T cell receptor beta chains follows, all from one sample in a study of beta chain features in type 1 diabetes. Generated by immunoSEQ multiplex PCR, the TCRdb table keeps only in-frame clones and is missing some. In the table there are under 550,000 clones, about 10% of which are singletons. The sample consisted of naive CD4+ T cells from blood. These receptors were taken from a woman younger than 35 in good health. Both conserved end residues are part of each CDR3. D genes are given only for firm matches. Rows give clone size only sometimes, using once, few, many, or a class for an expanded clone.

V gene	clone size	J gene	D gene	CDR3 protein	CDR3 DNA
TRBV2	-	TRBJ2-7	-	CASSLEGSSYEQYF	TGTGCCAGCAGTTTGGAGGGGTCCTCCTACGAGCAGTACTTC
TRBV7-2	-	TRBJ1-3	-	CASSLVYGAGNTIYF	TGTGCCAGCAGCTTAGTATACGGGGCTGGAAACACCATATATTTT
TRBV7-2	-	TRBJ2-5	-	CASSRTAGTVGTTQYF	TGTGCCAGCAGCCGCACCGCAGGGACGGTGGGTACGACCCAGTACTTC
TRBV4-3	few	TRBJ1-5	-	CASSHSRGGGNQPQHF	TGCGCCAGCAGCCACTCCAGGGGAGGAGGCAATCAGCCCCAGCATTTT
TRBV6-5	-	TRBJ2-1	TRBD2	CASSSPTSGGLFRQFF	TGTGCCAGCAGTTCTCCGACTAGCGGGGGGTTATTTCGGCAGTTCTTC
TRBV28	few	TRBJ1-6	-	CASSLVPFALHF	TGTGCCAGCAGTTTGGTTCCCTTCGCCCTCCACTTT
TRBV7-2	-	TRBJ2-3	-	CASSLSPTPPTQYF	TGTGCCAGCAGCTTAAGTCCGACTCCTCCTACGCAGTATTTT
TRBV7-2	few	TRBJ2-4	TRBD1	CASRETGVAKNIQYF	TGTGCCAGCAGGGAGACAGGGGTAGCCAAAAACATTCAGTACTTC
TRBV13	few	TRBJ1-5	-	CASSLSGDLRPQHF	TGTGCCAGCAGCTTATCAGGGGACCTACGACCCCAGCATTTT
TRBV7-8	-	TRBJ2-3	TRBD2	CASSLATRGVSTDTQYF	TGTGCCAGCAGCTTAGCGACCCGGGGGGTCAGCACAGATACGCAGTATTTT
TRBV7-2	-	TRBJ2-3	TRBD2	CASSLGPGTGGQADTQYF	TGTGCCAGCAGCTTAGGGCCCGGGACGGGGGGGCAGGCAGATACGCAGTATTTT
TRBV2	few	TRBJ2-5	TRBD2	CASNREEETQYF	TGTGCCAGCAACCGGGAGGAAGAGACCCAGTACTTC
TRBV9	few	TRBJ2-7	-	CASSVFPWDEQYF	TGTGCCAGCAGCGTCTTCCCGTGGGACGAGCAGTACTTC
TRBV21-1	few	TRBJ2-1	-	CASSNRDRGPYNEQFF	TGTGCCAGCAGCAATCGAGACAGGGGTCCCTACAATGAGCAGTTCTTC
TRBV9	-	TRBJ1-1	-	CASSVDPPTRGMGTEAFF	TGTGCCAGCAGCGTTGATCCTCCCACACGGGGTATGGGGACTGAAGCTTTCTTT
TRBV7-9	once	TRBJ2-7	TRBD2	CASSSATSGRTSYEQYF	TGTGCCAGCAGCTCAGCGACTAGCGGGAGGACTTCCTACGAGCAGTACTTC
TRBV4-3	few	TRBJ1-1	-	CASSQGLIRGSRTEAFF	TGCGCCAGCAGCCAGGGGTTAATCAGGGGAAGTCGGACTGAAGCTTTCTTT
TRBV14	-	TRBJ2-3	-	CASSQFEGTINTDTQYF	TGTGCCAGCAGCCAATTCGAGGGCACTATCAACACAGATACGCAGTATTTT
TRBV10-2	-	TRBJ2-5	-	CASSSRDKYETQYF	TGCGCCAGCAGTTCCCGGGACAAATATGAGACCCAGTACTTC
TRBV4-3	few	TRBJ2-3	-	CASSRFSPADTQYF	TGCGCCAGCAGCCGTTTCTCACCGGCAGATACGCAGTATTTT
TRBV18	-	TRBJ1-2	-	CASSPRTGSYGYTF	TGTGCCAGCTCACCACGAACAGGGTCCTATGGCTACACCTTC
TRBV5-1	few	TRBJ1-4	TRBD1	CASSYRDRSSRWEKLFF	TGCGCCAGCAGTTACCGGGACAGGTCCTCCAGGTGGGAAAAACTGTTTTTT
TRBV7-9	-	TRBJ1-2	-	CASSLASGENYGYTF	TGTGCCAGCAGCTTAGCATCCGGAGAGAACTATGGCTACACCTTC
TRBV7-9	many	TRBJ2-4	-	CASSPGQSDEREYF	TGTGCCAGCAGTCCCGGACAGTCCGATGAGAGGGAGTACTTC
TRBV11-2	few	TRBJ2-1	-	CASSFWGNEQFF	TGTGCCAGCAGCTTTTGGGGAAATGAGCAGTTCTTC
TRBV7-2	few	TRBJ2-5	TRBD2	CASSRGLAGGQWTQYF	TGTGCCAGCAGCCGCGGACTAGCGGGAGGTCAATGGACCCAGTACTTC
TRBV7-9	-	TRBJ2-3	TRBD2	CASSLTSGSTDTQYF	TGTGCCAGCAGCTTGACTAGCGGGAGTACAGATACGCAGTATTTT
TRBV18	few	TRBJ2-3	TRBD2	CASSPPGLAKSTDTQYF	TGTGCCAGCTCACCACCGGGACTAGCGAAAAGCACAGATACGCAGTATTTT
TRBV29-1	few	TRBJ2-2	TRBD2	CSVGLAGDPAGELFF	TGCAGCGTGGGACTAGCGGGAGATCCAGCCGGGGAGCTGTTTTTT
TRBV7-9	-	TRBJ1-1	-	CASSLAPADTEAFF	TGTGCCAGCAGCTTAGCGCCCGCCGACACTGAAGCTTTCTTT
TRBV20-1	few	TRBJ2-6	-	CSASDWDVLTF	TGCAGTGCTTCCGACTGGGACGTCCTGACTTTC
TRBV5-1	-	TRBJ2-3	TRBD2	CASSLGLAGRTDTQYF	TGCGCCAGCAGCTTAGGACTAGCGGGAAGAACAGATACGCAGTATTTT
TRBV7-2	few	TRBJ1-4	-	CASSLDTGTSFAF	TGTGCCAGCAGCTTGGATACAGGGACTAGCTTCGCTTTC